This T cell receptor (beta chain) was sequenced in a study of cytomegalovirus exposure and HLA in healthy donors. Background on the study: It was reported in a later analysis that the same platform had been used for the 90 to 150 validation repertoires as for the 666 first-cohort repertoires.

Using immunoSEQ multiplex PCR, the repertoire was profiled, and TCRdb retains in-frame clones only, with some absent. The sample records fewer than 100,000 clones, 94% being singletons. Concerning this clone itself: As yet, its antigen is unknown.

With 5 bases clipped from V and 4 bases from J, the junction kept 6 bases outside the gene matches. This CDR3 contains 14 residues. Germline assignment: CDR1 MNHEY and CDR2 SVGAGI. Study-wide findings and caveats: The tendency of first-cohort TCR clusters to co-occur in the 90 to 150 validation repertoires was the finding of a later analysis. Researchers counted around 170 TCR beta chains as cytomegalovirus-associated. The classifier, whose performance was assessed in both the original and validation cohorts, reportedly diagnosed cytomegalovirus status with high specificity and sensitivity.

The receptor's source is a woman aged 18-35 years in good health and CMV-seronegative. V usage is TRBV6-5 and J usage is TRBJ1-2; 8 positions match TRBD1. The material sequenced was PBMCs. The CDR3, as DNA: TGTGCCAGCAGTGACCGGGACAGGATCTATGGCTACACCTTC. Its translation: CASSDRDRIYGYTF.